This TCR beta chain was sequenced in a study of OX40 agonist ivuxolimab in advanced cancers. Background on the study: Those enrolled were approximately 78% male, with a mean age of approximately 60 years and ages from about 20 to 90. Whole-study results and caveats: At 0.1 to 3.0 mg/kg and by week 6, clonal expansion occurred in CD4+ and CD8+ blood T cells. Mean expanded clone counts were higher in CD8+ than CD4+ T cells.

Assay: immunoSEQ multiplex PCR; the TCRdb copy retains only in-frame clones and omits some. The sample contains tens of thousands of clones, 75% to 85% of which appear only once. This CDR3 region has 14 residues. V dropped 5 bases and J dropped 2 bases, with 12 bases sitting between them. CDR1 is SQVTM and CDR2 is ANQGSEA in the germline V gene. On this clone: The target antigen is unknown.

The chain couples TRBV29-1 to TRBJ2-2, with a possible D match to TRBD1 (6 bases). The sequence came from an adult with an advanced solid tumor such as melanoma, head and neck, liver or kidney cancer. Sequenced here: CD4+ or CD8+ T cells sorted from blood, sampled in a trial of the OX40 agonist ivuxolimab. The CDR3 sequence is CSVWTATNTGELFF. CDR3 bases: TGCAGCGTTTGGACAGCAACTAACACCGGGGAGCTGTTTTTT.